One sample yielded the 19 T cell receptor beta chains listed below, sequenced in a study of shared clonotypes between healthy human individuals. Sequenced by immunoSEQ multiplex PCR; TCRdb stores in-frame clones only, minus some. The table lists approximately 500,000 clones, approximately 85% of them singletons. The specimen was PBMCs. The receptors were sampled from a woman between 40 and 50 years old in good health. Some clones in this sample may be carry-over from other donors' samples.

The V and J genes are TRBV2 and TRBJ2-1; 10 bases line up with TRBD2. The ends lost 7 bases at V and 9 bases at J; junction bases unmatched: 9. CDR3 length: 14 amino acids. Germline CDR1 reads SNHLY; CDR2 reads FYNNEI. CDR3 in DNA: TGTGCCAGCAAGGGGCTAGCGGGAGTCCCTGAGCAGTTCTTC. This translates into CASKGLAGVPEQFF.

This clone appeared a few times. J is TRBJ1-5 and V is TRBV2, with 8 bases identical to TRBD1. With V trimmed by 6 bases and J by 4 bases, 8 bases remained unmatched. The CDR3 is 15 amino acids. CDR1 and CDR2 (germline): SNHLY, FYNNEI. The DNA of the CDR3 is TGTGCCAGCAGGAGACTCGACAGGGGTAATCAGCCCCAGCATTTT. As protein: CASRRLDRGNQPQHF.

This clone was seen more than once but under ten times. V is TRBV4-3 and J is TRBJ2-1, with D maybe TRBD2 (5 bases). Germline assignment: CDR1 LGHNA and CDR2 YSLEER. This CDR3 contains 14 residues. Trimming removed 0 bases from V and 10 bases from J, with 13 bases in between. CDR3 nucleotides: TGCGCCAGCAGCCAAGATGGACGCCGAGGGGAGCAGTTCTTC. This sequence encodes CASSQDGRRGEQFF.

As DNA, the CDR3 is TGTGCCAGCAGCTTAGTTACAGGGACCCACACCTTC. The encoded protein is CASSLVTGTHTF. The chain combines TRBV7-2 with TRBJ1-2, with D perhaps TRBD1 (6 bases). V was clipped by 1 base and J by 12 bases, with 12 bases between them. In germline, CDR1 is SGHTA, CDR2 FQGNSA. The CDR3 is 12 residues long.

This chain uses TRBV30 with TRBJ2-5, with 13 bases lining up with TRBD2. The J segment lost 3 bases and the V segment lost 5 bases, leaving 3 bases of the junction unmatched. The CDR3 is made up of 14 amino acids. Germline V gene lookup returns CDR1 GTSNPN and CDR2 SVGIG (reference sequence). In DNA form, the CDR3 reads TGTGCCTGGGGGACTAGCGGGGATAAAGAGACCCAGTACTTC. The encoded protein is CAWGTSGDKETQYF. The full variable domain, completed using reference TRBV30 and TRBJ2-5, is SQTIHQWPATLVQPVGSPLSLECTVEGTSNPNLYWYRQAAGRGLQLLFYSVGIGQISSEVPQNLSASRPQDRQFILSSKKLLLSDSGFYLCAWGTSGDKETQYFGPGTRLLVL.

The chain has TRBV19 and TRBJ1-4; D is unclear. Germline V gene sequence: CDR1 LNHDA, CDR2 SQIVND (reference sequence). Trimming removed 6 bases at V and 0 bases at J, with 8 bases between. The CDR3 consists of 14 residues. The CDR3 region has the DNA TGTGCCAGTAGCGCAGGATCAACTAATGAAAAACTGTTTTTT. It translates to CASSAGSTNEKLFF.

The gene calls are TRBV10-3 and TRBJ1-1, with 7 bases lining up with TRBD1. The CDR3 runs to 12 residues. Trimming at V came to 9 bases and at J to 3 bases, leaving 4 bases not matched to a gene. The germline V gene encodes CDR1 ENHRY and CDR2 SYGVKD. The CDR3 region has the DNA TGTGCCATTGGAGACAGGGACACTGAAGCTTTCTTT. Translated: CAIGDRDTEAFF.

V is TRBV7-2 and J is TRBJ2-3, with D tentatively TRBD1 (5 bases). V was pared by 1 base and J by 6 bases, with 14 bases between. CDR3 size: 15 residues. Germline assignment: CDR1 SGHTA and CDR2 FQGNSA. CDR3 bases: TGTGCCAGCAGCTTAGTTTCTGCAGGGCCCGATACGCAGTATTTT. Its translation is CASSLVSAGPDTQYF.

V usage is TRBV27 and J usage is TRBJ2-3; 13 bases are a match to TRBD2. There are 15 residues in the CDR3. Germline V gene lookup returns CDR1 MNHEY and CDR2 SMNVEV (reference sequence). V lost 6 bases and J lost 4; bases outside the gene matches: 4. The CDR3 DNA reads as TGTGCCAGCAGGGGGACTAGCGGGAAGCCAGATACGCAGTATTTT. Translated, it gives CASRGTSGKPDTQYF.

The chain joins TRBV20-1 to TRBJ2-7, with TRBD2 matching over 7 bases. CDR1 is DFQATT, CDR2 SNEGSKA, per germline (reference sequence). The CDR3 totals 11 residues. CDR3 loop: CSSAGTYEQYF. The CDR3 coding sequence is TGCAGCTCAGCGGGAACCTACGAGCAGTACTTC.

The chain links TRBV28 to TRBJ2-1, with unresolved D. In germline, CDR1 is MDHEN, CDR2 SYDVKM. The CDR3 is 12 residues long. Trimming pared 4 bases from V and 12 bases from J, leaving 13 bases between. The CDR3: CASSSQRLGQFF. Written as DNA, the CDR3 is TGTGCCAGCAGTTCCCAACGACTCGGGCAGTTCTTC.

The chain carries TRBV19 and TRBJ2-7; D remains unclear. Germline V CDR1 and CDR2: LNHDA, SQIVND (reference sequence). The CDR3 covers 13 residues. The V and J ends lost 5 bases and 4 bases respectively, with 12 bases between them. CDR3 sequence: CASSFRGEYEQYF. The CDR3 DNA reads TGTGCCAGTAGTTTCCGCGGCGAGTACGAGCAGTACTTC.

This clone was seen only a few times. The chain has TRBV4-3 and TRBJ1-4; 9 bases agree with TRBD1. With 5 bases clipped from V and 7 bases from J, the junction kept 8 bases outside the gene matches. The CDR3 sequence is 15 residues long. Germline V gene data show CDR1 as LGHNA and CDR2 as YSLEER. The CDR3 DNA sequence: TGCGCCAGCAGCTCCAGGGGACAGGGAGTTGAAAAACTGTTTTTT. It is translated as CASSSRGQGVEKLFF.

The CDR3 DNA is TGTGCCATCACTCCCGGGACTAGCGTCACAGATACGCAGTATTTT. Translating it yields CAITPGTSVTDTQYF. The chain has TRBV10-3 and TRBJ2-3; TRBD2 matches 10 bases. With 7 bases clipped from V and 2 bases from J, the junction kept 6 bases outside the gene matches. Per the germline V gene, CDR1 is ENHRY and CDR2 is SYGVKD. The CDR3 is 15 residues long.

This chain connects TRBV9 to TRBJ2-3, with a tentative D call TRBD2 (6 bases). CDR1 is SGDLS and CDR2 is YYNGEE in the germline V gene. The germline V and J ends were trimmed by 0 bases and 3 bases, with 11 bases remaining between them. The CDR3 is 15 amino acids. This chain's CDR3 is CASSVGSGTTDTQYF. The CDR3 nucleotides read TGTGCCAGCAGCGTAGGGTCGGGGACTACAGATACGCAGTATTTT. Supplemented by reference TRBV9 and TRBJ2-3, the full variable domain reads DSGVTQTPKHLITATGQRVTLRCSPRSGDLSVYWYQQSLDQGLQFLIQYYNGEERAKGNILERFSAQQFPDLHSELNLSSLELGDSALYFCASSVGSGTTDTQYFGPGTRLTVL.

J is TRBJ1-5 and V is TRBV28; 7 nucleotides line up with TRBD1. The ends lost 7 bases at V and 1 base at J; junction bases unmatched: 4. CDR1 is MDHEN and CDR2 is SYDVKM in the germline V gene. This CDR3 comprises 14 residues. DNA of the CDR3: TGTGCCAGCACAGGGGGGCAAAGCAATCAGCCCCAGCATTTT. Protein sequence: CASTGGQSNQPQHF.

The chain uses TRBV29-1 and TRBJ2-3, with TRBD2 matching 7 bases. Germline assignment: CDR1 SQVTM and CDR2 ANQGSEA. CDR3 length: 13 amino acids. V lost 3 bases and J lost 1; bases outside the gene matches: 1. The CDR3 coding sequence is TGCAGCGTTGACACTAGCGGCACAGATACGCAGTATTTT. Protein product: CSVDTSGTDTQYF.

This chain connects TRBV7-2 to TRBJ2-7; 8 bases line up with TRBD2. This CDR3 comprises 15 residues. Trimming removed 4 bases from V and 4 bases from J; junction bases left unmatched: 9. The germline V gene encodes CDR1 SGHTA and CDR2 FQGNSA. CDR3 sequence reads: CASSYAGTRVYEQYF. The CDR3 DNA is TGTGCCAGCAGCTATGCCGGGACTAGGGTTTACGAGCAGTACTTC.

The chain links TRBV2 to TRBJ2-7, with TRBD1 matching over 11 bases. V shed 5 bases, J shed 0 bases, and the junction held 3 bases outside the gene matches. Germline V gene sequence: CDR1 SNHLY, CDR2 FYNNEI. CDR3 length: 15 residues. The CDR3 coding sequence is TGTGCCAGCAGTACGGACAGGGGGCGCTCCTACGAGCAGTACTTC. Its protein product is CASSTDRGRSYEQYF.